The entry below describes one TCR beta chain. The sample belongs to a study of cytomegalovirus exposure and HLA in healthy donors. Use of 60 Vbeta and 13 Jbeta primers characterized the PCR. TCRdb's copy holds only in-frame clones and misses some; the assay was immunoSEQ multiplex PCR. Here the sample spans about 160,000 clones, 85% being singletons. Per germline, CDR1 WNHNN and CDR2 SYGVQD (reference sequence). This CDR3 has 19 amino acids. J gave up 4 bases and V 1 base, and 17 bases lay outside the gene matches. The receptor's source is a boy aged 2-15 years in good health and CMV-seronegative. The chain joins TRBV10-1 to TRBJ2-7; 9 positions match TRBD1. What was sequenced was PBMCs. The CDR3 here is CASSELNNCRDRVSYEQYV. DNA for the CDR3: TGCGCCAGCAGTGAGTTGAACAACTGCCGGGACAGGGTATCATACGAGCAGTACGTC.